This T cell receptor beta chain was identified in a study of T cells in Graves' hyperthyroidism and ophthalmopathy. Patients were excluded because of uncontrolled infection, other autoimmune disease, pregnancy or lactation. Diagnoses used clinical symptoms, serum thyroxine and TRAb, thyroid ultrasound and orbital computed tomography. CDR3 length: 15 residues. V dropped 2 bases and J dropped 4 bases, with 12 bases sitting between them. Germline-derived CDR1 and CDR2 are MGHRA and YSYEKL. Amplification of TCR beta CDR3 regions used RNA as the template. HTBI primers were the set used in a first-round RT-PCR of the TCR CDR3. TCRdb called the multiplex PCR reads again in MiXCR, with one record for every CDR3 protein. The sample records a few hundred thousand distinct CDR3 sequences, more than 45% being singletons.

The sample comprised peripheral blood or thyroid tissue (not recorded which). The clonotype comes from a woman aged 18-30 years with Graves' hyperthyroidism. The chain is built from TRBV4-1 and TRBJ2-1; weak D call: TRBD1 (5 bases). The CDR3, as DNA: TGCGCCAGCAGCCAATCGGCAGGGTTGTACAATGAGCAGTTCTTC. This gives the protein CASSQSAGLYNEQFF.